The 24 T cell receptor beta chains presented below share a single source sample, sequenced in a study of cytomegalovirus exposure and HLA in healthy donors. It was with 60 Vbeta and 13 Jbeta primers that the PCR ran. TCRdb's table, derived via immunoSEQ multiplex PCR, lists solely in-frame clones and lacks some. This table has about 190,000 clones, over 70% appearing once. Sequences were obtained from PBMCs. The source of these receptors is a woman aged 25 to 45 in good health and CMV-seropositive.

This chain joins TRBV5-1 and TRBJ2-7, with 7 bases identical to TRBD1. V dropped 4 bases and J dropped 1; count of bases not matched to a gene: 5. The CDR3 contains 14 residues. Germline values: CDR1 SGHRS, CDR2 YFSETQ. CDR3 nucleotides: TGCGCCAGCAGCATCCGGGACAGATCCTACGAGCAGTACTTC. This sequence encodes CASSIRDRSYEQYF.

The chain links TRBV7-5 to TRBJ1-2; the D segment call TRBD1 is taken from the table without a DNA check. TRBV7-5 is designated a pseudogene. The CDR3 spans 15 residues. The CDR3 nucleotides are TGTGCCAGTAAACCCGTACCACAGGGAGTTGGTGGCTACACCTTC. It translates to CASKPVPQGVGGYTF.

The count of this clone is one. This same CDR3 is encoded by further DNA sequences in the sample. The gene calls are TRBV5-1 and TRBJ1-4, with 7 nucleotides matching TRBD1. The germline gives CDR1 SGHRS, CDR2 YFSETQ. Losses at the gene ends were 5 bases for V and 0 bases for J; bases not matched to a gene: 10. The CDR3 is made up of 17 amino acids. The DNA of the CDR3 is TGCGCCAGCAGGCGACAGGGCTCGGGGGCAACTAATGAAAAACTGTTTTTT. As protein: CASRRQGSGATNEKLFF.

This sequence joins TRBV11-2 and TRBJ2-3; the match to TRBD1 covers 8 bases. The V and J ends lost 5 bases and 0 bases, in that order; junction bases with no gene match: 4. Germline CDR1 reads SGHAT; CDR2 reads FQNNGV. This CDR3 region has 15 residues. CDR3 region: CASSMWTGSTDTQYF. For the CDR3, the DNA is TGTGCCAGCAGCATGTGGACAGGGAGCACAGATACGCAGTATTTT.

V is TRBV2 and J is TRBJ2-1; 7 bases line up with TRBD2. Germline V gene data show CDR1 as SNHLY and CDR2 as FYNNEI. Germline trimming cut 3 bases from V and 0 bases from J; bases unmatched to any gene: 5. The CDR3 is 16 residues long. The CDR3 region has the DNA TGTGCCAGCAGTGACCCGACTAGCCCCTCCTACAATGAGCAGTTCTTC. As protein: CASSDPTSPSYNEQFF.

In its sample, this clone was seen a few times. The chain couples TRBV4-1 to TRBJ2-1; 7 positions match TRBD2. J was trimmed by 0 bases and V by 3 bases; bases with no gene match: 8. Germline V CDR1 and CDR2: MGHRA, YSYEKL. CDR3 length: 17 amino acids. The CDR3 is CASSHLAVTSSYNEQFF. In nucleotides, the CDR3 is TGCGCCAGCAGCCATCTAGCGGTTACGAGCTCCTACAATGAGCAGTTCTTC.

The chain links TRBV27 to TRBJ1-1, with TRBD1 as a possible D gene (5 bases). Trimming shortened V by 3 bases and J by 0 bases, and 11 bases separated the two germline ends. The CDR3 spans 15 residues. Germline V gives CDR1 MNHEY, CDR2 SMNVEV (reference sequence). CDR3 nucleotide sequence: TGTGCCAGCAGTTTTTCACAGGACCTGAACACTGAAGCTTTCTTT. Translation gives CASSFSQDLNTEAFF.

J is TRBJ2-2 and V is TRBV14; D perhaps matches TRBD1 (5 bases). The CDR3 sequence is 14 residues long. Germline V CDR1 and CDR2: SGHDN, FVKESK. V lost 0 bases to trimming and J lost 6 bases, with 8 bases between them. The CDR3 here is CASSQEIRAGELFF. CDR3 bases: TGTGCCAGCAGCCAAGAGATCAGGGCCGGGGAGCTGTTTTTT.

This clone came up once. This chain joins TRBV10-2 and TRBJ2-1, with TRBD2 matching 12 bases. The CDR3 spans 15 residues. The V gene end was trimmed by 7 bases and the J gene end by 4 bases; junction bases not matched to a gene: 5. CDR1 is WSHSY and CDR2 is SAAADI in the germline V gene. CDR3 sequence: CASISLAGGYNEQFF. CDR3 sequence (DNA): TGCGCCAGCATTTCCCTAGCGGGAGGGTACAATGAGCAGTTCTTC.

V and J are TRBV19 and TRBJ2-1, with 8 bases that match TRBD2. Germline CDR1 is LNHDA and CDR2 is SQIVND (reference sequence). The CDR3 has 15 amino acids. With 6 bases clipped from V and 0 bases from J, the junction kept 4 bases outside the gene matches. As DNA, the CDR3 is TGTGCCAGTAGAAATCTAGCGGGCTCCTACAATGAGCAGTTCTTC. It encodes CASRNLAGSYNEQFF.

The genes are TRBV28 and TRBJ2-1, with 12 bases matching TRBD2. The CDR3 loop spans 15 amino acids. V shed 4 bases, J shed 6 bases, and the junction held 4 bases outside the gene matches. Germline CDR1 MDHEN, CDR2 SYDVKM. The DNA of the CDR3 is TGTGCCAGCAGTTATCTAGCGGGAGGGACCAATGAGCAGTTCTTC. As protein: CASSYLAGGTNEQFF.

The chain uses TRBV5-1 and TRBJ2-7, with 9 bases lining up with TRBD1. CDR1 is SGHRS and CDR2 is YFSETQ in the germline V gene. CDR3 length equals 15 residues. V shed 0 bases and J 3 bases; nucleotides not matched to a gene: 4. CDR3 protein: CASSLAAGQGYEQYF. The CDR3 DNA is TGCGCCAGCAGCTTGGCCGCGGGACAGGGCTACGAGCAGTACTTC.

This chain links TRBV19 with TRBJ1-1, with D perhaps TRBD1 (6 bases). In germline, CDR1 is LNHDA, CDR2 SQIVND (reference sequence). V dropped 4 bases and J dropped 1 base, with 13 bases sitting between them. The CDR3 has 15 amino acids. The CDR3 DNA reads TGTGCCAGTAGTAGGGGCGGACAGAGGAACACTGAAGCTTTCTTT. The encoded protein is CASSRGGQRNTEAFF.

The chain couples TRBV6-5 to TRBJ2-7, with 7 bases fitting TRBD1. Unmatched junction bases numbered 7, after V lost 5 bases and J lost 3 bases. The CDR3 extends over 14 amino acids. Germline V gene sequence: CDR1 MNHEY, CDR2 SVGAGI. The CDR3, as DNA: TGTGCCAGCAGTCTATCAGGGGGTGACTACGAGCAGTACTTC. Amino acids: CASSLSGGDYEQYF.

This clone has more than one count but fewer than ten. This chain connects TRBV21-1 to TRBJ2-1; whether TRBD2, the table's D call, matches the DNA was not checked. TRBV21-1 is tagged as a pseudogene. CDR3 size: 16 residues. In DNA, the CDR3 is TGTGCCAGCAGCAAAGCCGTTTGCGGGAGTAATGATGAGCAGTTCTTC. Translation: CASSKAVCGSNDEQFF.

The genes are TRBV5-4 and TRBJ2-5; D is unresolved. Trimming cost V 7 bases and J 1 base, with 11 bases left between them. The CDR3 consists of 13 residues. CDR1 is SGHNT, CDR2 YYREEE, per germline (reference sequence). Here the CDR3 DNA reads TGTGCCAGCTCCCGCCGGTTCCAAGAGACCCAGTACTTC. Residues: CASSRRFQETQYF.

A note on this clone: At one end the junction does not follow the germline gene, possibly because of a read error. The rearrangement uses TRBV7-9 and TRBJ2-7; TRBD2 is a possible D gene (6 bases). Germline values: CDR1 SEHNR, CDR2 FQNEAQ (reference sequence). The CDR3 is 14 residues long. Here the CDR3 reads CSSNKQGGPGEQYF. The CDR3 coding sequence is TGTTCCAGCAACAAACAAGGAGGGCCGGGCGAGCAGTACTTC.

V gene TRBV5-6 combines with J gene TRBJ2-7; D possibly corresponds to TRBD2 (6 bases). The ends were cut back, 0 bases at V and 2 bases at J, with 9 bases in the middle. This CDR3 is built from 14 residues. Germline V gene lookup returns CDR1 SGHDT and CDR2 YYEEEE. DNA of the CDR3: TGTGCCAGCAGCTTGGGGGAGGCGACCTACGAGCAGTACTTC. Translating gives CASSLGEATYEQYF.

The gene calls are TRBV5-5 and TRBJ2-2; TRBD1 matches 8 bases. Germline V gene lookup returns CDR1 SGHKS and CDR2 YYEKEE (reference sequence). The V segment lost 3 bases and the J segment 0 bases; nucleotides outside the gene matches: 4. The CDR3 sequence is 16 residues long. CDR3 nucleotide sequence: TGTGCCAGCAGCTGGACGGACAGGGCGAACACCGGGGAGCTGTTTTTT. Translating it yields CASSWTDRANTGELFF.

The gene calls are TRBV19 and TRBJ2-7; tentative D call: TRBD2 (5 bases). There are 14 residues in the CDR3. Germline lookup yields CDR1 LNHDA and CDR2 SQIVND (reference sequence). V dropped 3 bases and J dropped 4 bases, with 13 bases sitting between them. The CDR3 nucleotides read TGTGCCAGTAGTATTAGTGGCGGGTTTTACGAGCAGTACTTC. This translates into CASSISGGFYEQYF.

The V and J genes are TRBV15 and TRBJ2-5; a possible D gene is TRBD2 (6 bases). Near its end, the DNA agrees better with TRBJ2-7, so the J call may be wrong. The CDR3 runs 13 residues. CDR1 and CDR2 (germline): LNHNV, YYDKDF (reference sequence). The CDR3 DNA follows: TGTGCCACCAGGGGAGGCGGGTATGACGAGCAGTACTTC. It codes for CATRGGGYDEQYF.

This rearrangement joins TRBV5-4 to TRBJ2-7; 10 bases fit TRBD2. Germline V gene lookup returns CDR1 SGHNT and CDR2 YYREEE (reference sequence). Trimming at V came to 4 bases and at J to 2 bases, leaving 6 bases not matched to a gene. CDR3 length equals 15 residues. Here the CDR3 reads CASSPRTSGAYEQYF. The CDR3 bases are TGTGCCAGCAGCCCGCGGACTAGCGGAGCCTACGAGCAGTACTTC. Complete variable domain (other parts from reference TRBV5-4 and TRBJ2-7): ETGVTQSPTHLIKTRGQQVTLRCSSQSGHNTVSWYQQALGQGPQFIFQYYREEENGRGNFPPRFSGLQFPNYSSELNVNALELDDSALYLCASSPRTSGAYEQYFGPGTRLTVT.

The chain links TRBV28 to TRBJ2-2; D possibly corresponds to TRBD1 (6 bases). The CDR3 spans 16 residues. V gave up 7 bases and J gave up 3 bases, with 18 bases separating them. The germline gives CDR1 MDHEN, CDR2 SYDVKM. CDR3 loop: CASNPIQGRDTGELFF. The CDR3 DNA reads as TGTGCCAGCAACCCAATCCAGGGGCGCGACACCGGGGAGCTGTTTTTT.

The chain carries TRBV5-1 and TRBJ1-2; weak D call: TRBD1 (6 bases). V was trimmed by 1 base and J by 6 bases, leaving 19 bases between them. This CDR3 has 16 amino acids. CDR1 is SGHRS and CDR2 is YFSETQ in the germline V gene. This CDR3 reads CASSLTTGTGLDGYTF. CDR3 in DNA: TGCGCCAGCAGCTTGACTACGGGAACAGGGCTGGATGGCTACACCTTC.